The next 20 T cell receptor beta chains were all read from a single sample in a study of blood T cells in healthy people across ages. The use of a sample-barcoded 5' primer and a J-beta primer mix characterized a second PCR of 7 to 11 cycles. TCRdb independently ran MiXCR on the 5' RACE reads; one entry per CDR3 protein. This repertoire shows approximately 2,000,000 distinct CDR3 sequences, approximately 39% found once; its top ten account for 23%. Sequencing was done on a sample of blood. The receptors were sampled from a human donor in good health.

This clonotype was seen a handful of times. This chain connects TRBV29-1 to TRBJ1-1; possibly TRBD1 for D (5 bases). Trimming removed 7 bases at V and 3 bases at J, with 15 bases between. There are 13 residues in the CDR3. CDR1 is SQVTM and CDR2 is ANQGSEA in the germline V gene. The CDR3 DNA reads as TGCAGCGGGGGCTATGGGTCGGACACTGAAGCTTTCTTT. Its protein is CSGGYGSDTEAFF.

The rearrangement joins TRBV5-1 to TRBJ2-4, with a possible D match to TRBD2 (5 bases). CDR3 length: 14 amino acids. In germline, CDR1 is SGHRS, CDR2 YFSETQ. The germline V and J ends were trimmed by 0 bases and 9 bases, with 13 bases remaining between them. As DNA, the CDR3 is TGCGCCAGCAGCTTGGACCGGGCTGAGGGCATTCAGTACTTC. Translated: CASSLDRAEGIQYF. The full variable domain, its missing parts supplied by reference TRBV5-1 and TRBJ2-4, is KAGVTQTPRYLIKTRGQQVTLSCSPISGHRSVSWYQQTPGQGLQFLFEYFSETQRNKGNFPGRFSGRQFSNSRSEMNVSTLELGDSALYLCASSLDRAEGIQYFGAGTRLSVL.

This chain connects TRBV7-2 to TRBJ1-2; possible D gene TRBD1, 6 bases. The CDR3 has 16 residues. Germline loops: CDR1 SGHTA, CDR2 FQGNSA. Trimming pared 5 bases from V and 2 bases from J, leaving 18 bases between. CDR3 sequence: CASSLSGGDTNYGYTF. CDR3 sequence (DNA): TGTGCCAGCAGCCTGTCCGGTGGGGACACCAACTATGGCTACACCTTC.

This clonotype was counted only a few times. The V call is TRBV5-1, the J call TRBJ2-7, with 10 bases fitting TRBD2. The germline CDR1 and CDR2 sequences are SGHRS and YFSETQ. Unmatched junction bases numbered 11, after V lost 0 bases and J lost 2 bases. CDR3 size: 18 residues. The CDR3, as DNA: TGCGCCAGCAGCTTGGAGGGGTTAGCGGGGGGACTAACCTACGAGCAGTACTTC. Protein sequence: CASSLEGLAGGLTYEQYF.

The V and J genes are TRBV20-1 and TRBJ1-4; the match to TRBD1 covers 10 bases. This CDR3 contains 19 residues. CDR1 DFQATT and CDR2 SNEGSKA come from the germline V gene (reference sequence). Trimming took 2 bases from V and 2 from J; bases not matched to a gene: 14. The CDR3 DNA is TGCAGTGCTAGACGCGTCTTGGGACAGGGGTGGTCTACTAATGAAAAACTGTTTTTT. It specifies CSARRVLGQGWSTNEKLFF.

This clonotype occurred a few times. The chain's CDR3 is CASSLGQSLYNEQFF. The CDR3 DNA reads as TGTGCCAGCAGCTTAGGTCAATCCCTATACAATGAGCAGTTCTTC. The chain couples TRBV11-3 to TRBJ2-1; D is uncertain. Germline lookup yields CDR1 SGHNT and CDR2 YENEEA. With 1 base removed from V and 4 bases from J, the gap between germline ends came to 11 bases. The CDR3 has 15 amino acids.

This clonotype appeared a few times. CDR3 coding DNA: TGCGCCAGCAGCCAGATGACAGGGCCTATCTCTGGAAACACCATATATTTT. Translating it yields CASSQMTGPISGNTIYF. The chain joins TRBV4-3 to TRBJ1-3; 7 bases are a match to TRBD1. V was clipped by 3 bases and J by 0 bases; unmatched bases: 8. Germline V gene sequence: CDR1 LGHNA, CDR2 YSLEER. The length of the CDR3 is 17 residues.

The rearrangement uses TRBV5-1 and TRBJ2-5, with 13 bases that match TRBD2. CDR3 length: 16 amino acids. Germline V gene lookup returns CDR1 SGHRS and CDR2 YFSETQ. V lost 7 bases to trimming and J lost 9 bases; unmatched junction nucleotides: 15. CDR3 bases: TGCGCCAGCCGACAGACTAGCGGGGGGTCAAGGGAGGCCCAGTACTTC. This codes for CASRQTSGGSREAQYF. The complete variable domain, with remaining parts taken from reference TRBV5-1 and TRBJ2-5, reads KAGVTQTPRYLIKTRGQQVTLSCSPISGHRSVSWYQQTPGQGLQFLFEYFSETQRNKGNFPGRFSGRQFSNSRSEMNVSTLELGDSALYLCASRQTSGGSREAQYFGPGTRLLVL.

CDR3 nucleotide sequence: TGCGCCAGCAGCCACCACTCCGGGACTAGCGGGGGATGGACCGGGGAGCTGTTTTTT. Protein product: CASSHHSGTSGGWTGELFF. V gene TRBV5-1 combines with J gene TRBJ2-2; 14 bases agree with TRBD2. This CDR3 has 19 residues. The germline V gene has CDR1 SGHRS and CDR2 YFSETQ. Trimming removed 4 bases from V and 5 bases from J; junction bases left unmatched: 13.

V and J are TRBV9 and TRBJ1-2; D remains ambiguous. V lost 3 bases and J 1 base, leaving 4 bases between the germline ends. There are 12 residues in the CDR3. Germline CDR1 reads SGDLS; CDR2 reads YYNGEE. CDR3 DNA: TGTGCCAGCAGCGGATTTAACTATGGCTACACCTTC. Its translation: CASSGFNYGYTF. Supplemented by reference TRBV9 and TRBJ1-2, the full variable domain reads DSGVTQTPKHLITATGQRVTLRCSPRSGDLSVYWYQQSLDQGLQFLIQYYNGEERAKGNILERFSAQQFPDLHSELNLSSLELGDSALYFCASSGFNYGYTFGSGTRLTVV.

The CDR3 reads CASSYNDDTEAFF. CDR3 coding DNA: TGTGCCAGCAGTTATAACGACGACACTGAAGCTTTCTTT. The chain has TRBV6-6 and TRBJ1-1; D remains unclear. Deletions cut 3 bases from V and 3 bases from J, with 8 bases between. CDR3 length: 13 amino acids. CDR1 and CDR2 from the germline V gene are MNHNY and SVGAGI (reference sequence).

This clonotype was seen at least ten times. The chain links TRBV24-1 to TRBJ2-7; TRBD1 might be the D (5 bases). The V end was cut by 6 bases, the J end by 3 bases, with 8 bases between. This CDR3 is built from 12 residues. The germline V gene encodes CDR1 KGHDR and CDR2 SFDVKD. The chain's CDR3 is CATSQGSYEQYF. CDR3 DNA: TGTGCCACCAGTCAGGGCAGCTACGAGCAGTACTTC.

This clonotype occurred a few times. This chain connects TRBV12-3 or TRBV12-4 to TRBJ2-3; D call uncertain. V was pared by 7 bases and J by 0 bases, with 11 bases between. This CDR3 contains 14 residues. The CDR3 sequence: CASNTATSTDTQYF. CDR3 DNA: TGTGCCAGCAACACCGCCACTAGCACAGATACGCAGTATTTT.

This chain uses TRBV27 with TRBJ1-2; possible D gene TRBD1, 5 bases. Germline CDR1 MNHEY, CDR2 SMNVEV (reference sequence). V lost 5 bases and J lost 4, with 20 bases in between. The CDR3 totals 16 residues. The chain's CDR3 is CASSRFGTETIYGYTF. CDR3 DNA: TGTGCCAGCAGTAGATTTGGGACCGAGACTATCTATGGCTACACCTTC.

V is TRBV7-8 and J is TRBJ1-1; D unclear. This CDR3 region has 16 residues. Germline V gives CDR1 SGHVS, CDR2 FQNEAQ. V was cut by 2 bases and J by 4 bases, with 17 bases left in between. The CDR3 sequence: CASSLSRLVGSTEAFF. CDR3 sequence (DNA): TGTGCCAGCAGCTTAAGTCGTTTGGTTGGTAGCACTGAAGCTTTCTTT. The full variable domain, with the rest looked up from reference TRBV7-8 and TRBJ1-1, is GAGVSQSPRYKVAKRGQDVALRCDPISGHVSLFWYQQALGQGPEFLTYFQNEAQLDKSGLPSDRFFAERPEGSVSTLKIQRTQQEDSAVYLCASSLSRLVGSTEAFFGQGTRLTVV.

The chain employs TRBV6-6 and TRBJ1-5; D perhaps matches TRBD1 (5 bases). Trimming stripped 10 bases from V and 3 bases from J, with 16 bases between. The CDR3 is 14 amino acids. The germline gives CDR1 MNHNY, CDR2 SVGAGI (reference sequence). Here the CDR3 reads CATNGGVVNQPQHF. In DNA form, the CDR3 reads TGTGCCACCAACGGGGGGGTTGTCAATCAGCCCCAGCATTTT.

The chain has TRBV12-3 or TRBV12-4 and TRBJ2-1; the D gene is possibly TRBD2 (6 bases). The V end lost 6 bases, the J end lost 2 bases, and 14 bases lay between the germline ends. This CDR3 is built from 15 residues. CDR3 in amino acids: CASSKTGGAYNEQFF. CDR3 DNA: TGTGCCAGCAGCAAGACCGGGGGAGCCTACAATGAGCAGTTCTTC.

The chain recombines TRBV28 with TRBJ2-5; tentative D call: TRBD1 (6 bases). The V end lost 3 bases, the J end lost 5 bases, and 22 bases lay between the germline ends. CDR3 size: 17 residues. Per the germline V gene, CDR1 is MDHEN and CDR2 is SYDVKM. CDR3 region: CASSFIGFGAQGETQYF. DNA of the CDR3: TGTGCCAGCAGTTTTATAGGATTCGGGGCGCAGGGGGAGACCCAGTACTTC.

This clonotype was counted a few times. J is TRBJ2-5 and V is TRBV18; tentative D call: TRBD2 (6 bases). This CDR3 is built from 14 residues. Germline V gene data show CDR1 as KGHSH and CDR2 as LQKENI. Trimming left V 3 bases short and J 4 bases short, with 12 bases between. The CDR3 DNA reads as TGTGCCAGCTCACCTCCGGCGGGGAGAGAGACCCAGTACTTC. Translated: CASSPPAGRETQYF.

The chain links TRBV28 to TRBJ2-1; D not resolved. TRBJ2-7 matches the DNA end more closely, so the J call is doubtful. Germline CDR1 MDHEN, CDR2 SYDVKM. The CDR3 length is 21 residues. CDR3 DNA: TGTGCCAGCAGTTTATTTTGGATACAGTTGAGGTCCGGGTTTTGGAAACACGAGCAGTACTTC. This gives the protein CASSLFWIQLRSGFWKHEQYF.